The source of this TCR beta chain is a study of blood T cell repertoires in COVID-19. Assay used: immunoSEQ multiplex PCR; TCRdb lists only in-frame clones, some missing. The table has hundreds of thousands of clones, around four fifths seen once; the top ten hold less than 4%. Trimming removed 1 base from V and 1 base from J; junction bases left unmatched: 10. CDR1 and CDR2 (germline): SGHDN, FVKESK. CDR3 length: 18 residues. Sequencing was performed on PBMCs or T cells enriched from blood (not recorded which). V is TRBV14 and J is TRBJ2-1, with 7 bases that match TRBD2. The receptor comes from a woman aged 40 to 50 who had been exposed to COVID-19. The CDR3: CASSQGASGRDSYNEQFF. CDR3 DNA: TGTGCCAGCAGCCAAGGGGCTTCGGGGAGGGATTCCTACAATGAGCAGTTCTTC.